The 6 T cell receptor beta chains listed next were all sequenced from one sample in a study of shared clonotypes between healthy human individuals. Measured with immunoSEQ multiplex PCR; TCRdb has only the in-frame clones, and not every one. The sample consists of 450,000 to 600,000 clones, 70% to 80% of them appearing once. The sequencing input was PBMCs. The receptor source for this set is a woman aged 35 to 49 in good health. Some clones in this sample may be carry-over from other donors' samples.

The chain is built from TRBV4-1 and TRBJ2-7; a possible D gene is TRBD2 (5 bases). Germline V gives CDR1 MGHRA, CDR2 YSYEKL. Trimming took 0 bases from V and 12 from J, leaving 18 bases between them. The CDR3 extends over 14 amino acids. Here the CDR3 reads CASSQESRGGRLYF. DNA of the CDR3: TGCGCCAGCAGCCAAGAGTCTCGAGGAGGTCGTCTGTACTTC.

This rearrangement joins TRBV4-3 to TRBJ2-5; D is unresolved. V dropped 1 base and J dropped 5 bases, with 8 bases sitting between them. This CDR3 region has 13 residues. Germline V gene lookup returns CDR1 LGHNA and CDR2 YSLEER. CDR3 sequence (DNA): TGCGCCAGCAGCCAAGCCCCGTTGGAGACCCAGTACTTC. This codes for CASSQAPLETQYF.

The chain uses TRBV6-6 and TRBJ2-7, with D hard to call. Trimming left V 7 bases short and J 2 bases short, with 6 bases between. In germline, CDR1 is MNHNY, CDR2 SVGAGI (reference sequence). The CDR3 is made up of 11 amino acids. The CDR3: CASTDTYEQYF. DNA of the CDR3: TGTGCCAGCACAGACACCTACGAGCAGTACTTC.

This clone was observed at least ten times. The V call is TRBV4-3, the J call TRBJ1-5; D unclear. This CDR3 has 13 residues. The V gene lost 2 bases and the J gene lost 3 bases, with 5 bases spanning the gap. Looked up from germline, CDR1 is LGHNA and CDR2 is YSLEER. CDR3 nucleotides: TGCGCCAGCAGCCAAACGATCAATCAGCCCCAGCATTTT. Its translation is CASSQTINQPQHF.

This chain joins TRBV6-1 and TRBJ2-7; D unclear. In germline, CDR1 is MNHNS, CDR2 SASEGT. There are 11 residues in the CDR3. Trimming shortened V by 8 bases and J by 0 bases, and 5 bases separated the two germline ends. CDR3 region: CASARSYEQYF. CDR3 DNA sequence: TGTGCCAGCGCTCGCTCCTACGAGCAGTACTTC.

J is TRBJ2-1 and V is TRBV29-1; TRBD2 aligns across 8 bases. The CDR3 consists of 15 residues. V trimming: 3 bases; J trimming: 8 bases; junction bases outside the gene matches: 12. CDR1 is SQVTM, CDR2 ANQGSEA, per germline. The CDR3 nucleotides read TGCAGCGTTGACCCGAGGGCTAGCGGGCCAGATGAGCAGTTCTTC. Its translation: CSVDPRASGPDEQFF.